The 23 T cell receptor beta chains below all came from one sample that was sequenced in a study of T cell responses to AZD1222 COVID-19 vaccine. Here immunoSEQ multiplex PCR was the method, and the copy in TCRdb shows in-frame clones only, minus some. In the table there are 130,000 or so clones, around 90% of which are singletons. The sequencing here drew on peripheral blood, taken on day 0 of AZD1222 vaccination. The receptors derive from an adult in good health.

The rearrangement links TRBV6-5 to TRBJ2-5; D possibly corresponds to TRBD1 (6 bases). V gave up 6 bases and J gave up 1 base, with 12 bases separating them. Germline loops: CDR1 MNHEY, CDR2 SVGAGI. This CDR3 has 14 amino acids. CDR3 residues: CASSTTGSQETQYF. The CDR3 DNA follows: TGTGCCAGCAGCACGACAGGATCCCAAGAGACCCAGTACTTC.

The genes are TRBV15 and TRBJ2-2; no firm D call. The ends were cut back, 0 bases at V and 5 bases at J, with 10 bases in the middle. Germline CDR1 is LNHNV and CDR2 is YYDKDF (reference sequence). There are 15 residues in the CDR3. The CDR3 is CATSREGYGTGELFF. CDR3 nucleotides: TGTGCCACCAGCAGAGAGGGGTATGGGACCGGGGAGCTGTTTTTT.

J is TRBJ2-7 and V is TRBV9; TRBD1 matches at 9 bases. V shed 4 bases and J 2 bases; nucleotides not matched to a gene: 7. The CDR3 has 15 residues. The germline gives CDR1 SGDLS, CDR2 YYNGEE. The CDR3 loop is CASSPRDRATYEQYF. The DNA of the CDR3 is TGTGCCAGCAGCCCCCGGGACAGGGCTACCTACGAGCAGTACTTC.

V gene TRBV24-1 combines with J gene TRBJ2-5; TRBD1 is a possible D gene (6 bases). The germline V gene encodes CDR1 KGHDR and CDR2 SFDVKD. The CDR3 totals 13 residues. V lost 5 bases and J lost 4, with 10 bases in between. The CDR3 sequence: CATSARTAETQYF. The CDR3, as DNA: TGTGCCACCAGTGCCCGGACAGCAGAGACCCAGTACTTC.

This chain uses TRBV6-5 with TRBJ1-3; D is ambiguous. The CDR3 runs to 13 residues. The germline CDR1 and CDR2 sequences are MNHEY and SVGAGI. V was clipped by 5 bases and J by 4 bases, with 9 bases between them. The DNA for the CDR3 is TGTGCCAGCAGTCCCAACCGGGGAAACACCATATATTTT. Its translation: CASSPNRGNTIYF.

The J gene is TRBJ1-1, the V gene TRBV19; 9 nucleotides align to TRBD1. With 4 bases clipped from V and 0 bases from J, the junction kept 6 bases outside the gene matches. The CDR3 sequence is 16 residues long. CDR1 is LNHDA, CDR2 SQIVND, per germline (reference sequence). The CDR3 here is CASSSVGTGMNTEAFF. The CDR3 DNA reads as TGTGCCAGTAGTAGTGTCGGGACAGGGATGAACACTGAAGCTTTCTTT.

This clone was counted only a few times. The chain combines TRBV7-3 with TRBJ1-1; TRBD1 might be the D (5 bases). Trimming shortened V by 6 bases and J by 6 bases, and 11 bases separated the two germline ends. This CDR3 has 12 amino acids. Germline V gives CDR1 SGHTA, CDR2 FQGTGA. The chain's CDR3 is CASRLQASEAFF. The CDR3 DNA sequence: TGTGCCAGCAGGTTACAGGCATCTGAAGCTTTCTTT.

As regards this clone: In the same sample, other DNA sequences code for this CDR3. The CDR3 protein is CASSQDLNQPQHF. The CDR3 nucleotides read TGTGCCAGCAGCCAAGATCTGAATCAGCCCCAGCATTTT. The chain is built from TRBV3-1 (or the pseudogene TRBV3-2) and TRBJ1-5; D is unclear. The CDR3 runs to 13 residues. Germline CDR1 reads LGHDT; CDR2 reads YNNKEL (reference sequence). Trimming cost V 0 bases and J 4 bases, with 4 bases left between them.

For the CDR3, the DNA is TGTGCCAGCGGGGGAAACACCATATATTTT. It translates to CASGGNTIYF. The chain is built from TRBV9 and TRBJ1-3; D is unresolved. V lost 7 bases to trimming and J lost 4 bases, with 3 bases between them. Germline-derived CDR1 and CDR2 are SGDLS and YYNGEE. CDR3 size: 10 residues.

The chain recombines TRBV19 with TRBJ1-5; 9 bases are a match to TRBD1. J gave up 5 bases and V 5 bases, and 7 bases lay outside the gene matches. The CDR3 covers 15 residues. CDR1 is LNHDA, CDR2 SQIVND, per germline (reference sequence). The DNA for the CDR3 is TGTGCCAGTAGTTGGGAAAGGACAGGGGATCAGCCCCAGCATTTT. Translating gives CASSWERTGDQPQHF.

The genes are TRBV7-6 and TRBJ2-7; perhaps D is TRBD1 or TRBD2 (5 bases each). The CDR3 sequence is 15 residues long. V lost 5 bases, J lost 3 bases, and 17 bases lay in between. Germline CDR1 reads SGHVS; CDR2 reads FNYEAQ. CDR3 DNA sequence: TGTGCCAGCAGCAAAATGGACACGGGATACTACGAGCAGTACTTC. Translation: CASSKMDTGYYEQYF.

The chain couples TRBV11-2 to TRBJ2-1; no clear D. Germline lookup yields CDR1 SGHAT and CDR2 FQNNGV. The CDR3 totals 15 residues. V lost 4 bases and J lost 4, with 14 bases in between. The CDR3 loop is CASSSIRTDYNEQFF. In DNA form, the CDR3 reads TGTGCCAGCAGCTCAATTCGGACGGATTACAATGAGCAGTTCTTC.

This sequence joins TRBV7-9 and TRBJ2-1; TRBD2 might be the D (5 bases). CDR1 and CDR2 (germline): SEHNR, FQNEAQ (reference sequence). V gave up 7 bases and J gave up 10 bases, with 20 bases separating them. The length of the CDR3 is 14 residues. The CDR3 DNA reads TGTGCCAGCACCTCCCCAACTGGGAGTAAGGAGCAGTTCTTC. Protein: CASTSPTGSKEQFF.

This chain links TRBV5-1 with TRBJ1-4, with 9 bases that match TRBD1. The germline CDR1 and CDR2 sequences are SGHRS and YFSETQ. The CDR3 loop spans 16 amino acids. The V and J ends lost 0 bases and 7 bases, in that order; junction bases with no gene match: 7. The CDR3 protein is CASSLEVGTGSEKLFF. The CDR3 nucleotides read TGCGCCAGCAGCTTGGAGGTCGGGACAGGGAGTGAAAAACTGTTTTTT.

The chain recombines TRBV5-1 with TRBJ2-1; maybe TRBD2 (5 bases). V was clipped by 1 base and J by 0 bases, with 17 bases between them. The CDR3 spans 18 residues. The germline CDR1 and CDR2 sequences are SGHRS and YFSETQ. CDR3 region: CASSLFSLDYSSYNEQFF. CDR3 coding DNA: TGCGCCAGCAGCTTGTTCAGCCTAGACTACAGCTCCTACAATGAGCAGTTCTTC.

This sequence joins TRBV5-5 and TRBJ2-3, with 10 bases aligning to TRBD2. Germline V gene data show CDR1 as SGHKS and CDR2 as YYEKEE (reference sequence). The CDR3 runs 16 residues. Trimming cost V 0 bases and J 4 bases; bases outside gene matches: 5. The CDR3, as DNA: TGTGCCAGCAGCTTGGAGGCTAGCGGGAGCGCAGATACGCAGTATTTT. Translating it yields CASSLEASGSADTQYF.

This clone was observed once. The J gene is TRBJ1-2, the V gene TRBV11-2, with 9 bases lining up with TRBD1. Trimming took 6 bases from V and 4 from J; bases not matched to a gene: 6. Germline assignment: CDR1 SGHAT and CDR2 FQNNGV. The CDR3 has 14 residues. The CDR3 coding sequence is TGTGCCAGCAGAAGGGGACAGGGCTTCTATGGCTACACCTTC. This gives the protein CASRRGQGFYGYTF.

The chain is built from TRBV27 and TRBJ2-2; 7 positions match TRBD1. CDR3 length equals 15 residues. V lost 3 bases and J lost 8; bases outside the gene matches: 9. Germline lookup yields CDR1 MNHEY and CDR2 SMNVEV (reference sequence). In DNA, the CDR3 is TGTGCCAGCAGTTTTAGGGGGCGTCCTATGGGGGAGCTGTTTTTT. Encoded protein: CASSFRGRPMGELFF.

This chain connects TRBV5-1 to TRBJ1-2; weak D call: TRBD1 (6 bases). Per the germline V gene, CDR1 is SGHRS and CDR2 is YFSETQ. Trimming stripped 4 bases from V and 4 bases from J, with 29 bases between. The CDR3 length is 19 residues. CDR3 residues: CASSLVGPWTAAGFYGYTF. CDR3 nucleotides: TGCGCCAGCAGCCTGGTCGGACCGTGGACAGCCGCCGGATTCTATGGCTACACCTTC.

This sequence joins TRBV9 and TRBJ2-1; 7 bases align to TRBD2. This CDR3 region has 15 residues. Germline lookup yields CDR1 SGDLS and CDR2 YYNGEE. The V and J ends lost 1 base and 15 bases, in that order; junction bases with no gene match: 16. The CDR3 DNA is TGTGCCAGCAGCGTATCGGATAGCGGGCGCGTGGGGCCGTTCTTC. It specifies CASSVSDSGRVGPFF.

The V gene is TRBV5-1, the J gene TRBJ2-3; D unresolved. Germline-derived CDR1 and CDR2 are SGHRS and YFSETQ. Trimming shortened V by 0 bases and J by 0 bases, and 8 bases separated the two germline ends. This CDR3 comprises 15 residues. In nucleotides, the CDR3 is TGCGCCAGCAGCTTGGGAGAATCTAGCACAGATACGCAGTATTTT. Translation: CASSLGESSTDTQYF. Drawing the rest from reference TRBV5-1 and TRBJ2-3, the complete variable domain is KAGVTQTPRYLIKTRGQQVTLSCSPISGHRSVSWYQQTPGQGLQFLFEYFSETQRNKGNFPGRFSGRQFSNSRSEMNVSTLELGDSALYLCASSLGESSTDTQYFGPGTRLTVL.

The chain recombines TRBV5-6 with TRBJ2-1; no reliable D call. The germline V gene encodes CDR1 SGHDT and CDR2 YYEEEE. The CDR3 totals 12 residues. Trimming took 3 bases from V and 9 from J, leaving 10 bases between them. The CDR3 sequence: CASSYRPSEQFF. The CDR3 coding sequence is TGTGCCAGCAGCTACCGACCGAGTGAGCAGTTCTTC.

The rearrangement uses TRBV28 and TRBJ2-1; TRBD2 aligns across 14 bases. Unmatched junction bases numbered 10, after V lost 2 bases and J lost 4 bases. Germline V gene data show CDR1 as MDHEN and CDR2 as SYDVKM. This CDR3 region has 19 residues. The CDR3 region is CASSLRGGTSGSTYNEQFF. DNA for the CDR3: TGTGCCAGCAGTTTAAGGGGTGGGACTAGCGGGAGTACGTACAATGAGCAGTTCTTC.